This TCR beta chain originates from a study of T-cell memory formation after mild COVID-19 (dated by TCRdb to the early 2020s). As for the study more broadly: Most TCR sequence clusters were specific to one of the two donors. In a couple of donors, T-cell clones that expanded and contracted after mild COVID-19 were tracked by sequencing TCRalpha and TCRbeta repertoires over time. Two young, previously healthy adult volunteers, one female and one male, were included in the cohort.

Sequenced on an Illumina NovaSeq 6000. Using 5'RACE with constant-segment primers, TCRalpha and TCRbeta cDNA libraries were constructed, with sample barcodes and unique molecular identifiers added in the process. RNA was extracted from every sample with Trizol reagent. The libraries were amplified in two PCR steps, and the second step added a second sample barcode and Illumina TruSeq adapters. The libraries were sequenced on an Illumina NovaSeq using 2 x 150 bp paired-end reads. The study's processing was this. Reads were demultiplexed and collapsed into UMI-guided consensus sequences with migec v1.2.7. Using mixcr v2.1.11, UMI consensuses were aligned to TRA and TRB V and J templates and then assembled into clonotypes. Clonotypes were classified as expanded or contracted when called significant by both edgeR and NoisET, with noise models trained on biological replicates. edgeR calls used a false discovery rate-adjusted p below 0.01 and a log2 fold-change threshold of 1. PCA with hierarchical clustering of max-normalized trajectories of the 1000 most abundant clonotypes was used as exploratory dynamics analysis. Each responding clone was given a CD4 or CD8 phenotype based on the CD4+ and CD8+ repertoires, which had been sequenced separately. Clones were called with MiXCR by TCRdb after fastp trimmed the public reads at Q25, and only in-frame beta chains were retained. CDR3 protein duplicates are merged, each entry listing the most common genes and DNA. The V and J calls come from TCRdb's annotation, not from the publication. This sample gives hundreds of thousands of distinct CDR3 sequences in total; roughly an eighth of them show up just once. The ten biggest clones cover over 20% of the sample.

Study-level results and caveats: Contracting CD4+ clones appeared mostly in the CM and EM memory subsets, whereas CD8+ clones were enriched in EMRA. Some responding clones were detected in pre-infection memory, suggesting pre-existing cross-reactive memory T cells joined the SARS-CoV-2 response. Only two mild cases were covered in the study, and larger cohorts including severe cases with pre-infection samples were considered necessary. Clones contracting from day 15 to 85 had balanced CD4/CD8 phenotypes, while a second wave expanding from day 15 to 37 was biased towards CD4+. Whether the second-wave clones peaking on day 37 were SARS-CoV-2 specific was not confirmed.

At least ten counts were recorded for this clonotype. No cognate antigen has been identified for it. No base-level quality is on record; no much larger clone is a single base apart. PBMCs were isolated by Ficoll-Paque density gradient centrifugation. V is reduced by 0 bases and J by 6 bases, leaving a spacing of 12 bases between them. The germline V gene supplies CDR1 LGHNA and CDR2 YNFKEQ. The CDR3 covers 14 residues, taking in both the cysteine and the phenylalanine. The kept DNA is CDR3 alone, 42 bases in frame from the first base. The chain joins TRBV4-2 to TRBJ2-7; the D gene is possibly TRBD1, with 5 bases matching. The material sequenced was PBMCs or a T cell subset sorted from them (not recorded which). The sequence came from a man between 18 and 29 years old who had mild COVID-19 (a few samples of this study predate the infection). The sample titles of this study are shuffled in the database, so cell type and time point are left out; the donor was told from shared clones. The CDR3 reads CASSQEGRNGEQYF. The sequenced DNA: TGTGCCAGCAGCCAAGAGGGGCGGAATGGCGAGCAGTACTTC.